This T cell receptor (beta chain) was captured in a study of CD8 T cells in Susac syndrome. Trimming cost V 0 bases and J 1 base, with 7 bases left between them. Germline CDR1 is MNHEY and CDR2 is SVGAGI. The CDR3 consists of 16 residues. Random hexamers were used to reverse transcribe an amount of about 0.45 to 1 ug RNA. One entry per CDR3 protein, called by TCRdb with MiXCR from the immunoSEQ multiplex PCR reads. Among under 200,000 distinct CDR3 sequences listed, about 95% were seen once. Sequencing used CD8+ T cells from PBMCs. The TCR sequence derives from a human donor with Susac syndrome. The gene calls are TRBV6-5 and TRBJ1-6; D possibly corresponds to TRBD1 (5 bases). The CDR3 DNA is TGTGCCAGCAGTTACTCCAGGGTATCCTATAATTCACCCCTCCACTTT. Protein: CASSYSRVSYNSPLHF.